This TCR beta chain comes out of a study of cytomegalovirus exposure and HLA in healthy donors. In the study overall: Researchers previously reported finding fewer than 120 million unique TCR beta sequences from 170 million or so T cells.

The germline V gene encodes CDR1 SGHTA and CDR2 FQGNSA. V shed 0 bases and J shed 4 bases, with 13 bases lying between them. The CDR3 has 16 residues. Researchers ran the PCR with 60 Vbeta and 13 Jbeta primers. Sequencing was performed with immunoSEQ multiplex PCR; in TCRdb, only in-frame clones are kept and a portion is missing. The sample lists roughly 200,000 clones, 9.5% occurring once. Study-level findings and limits: Common viral pathogens seemed to be connected with several of the most significant clusters, according to a later analysis. Cytomegalovirus association was listed for under 200 TCR beta chains.

This clone has only a few counts. The antigen is not known. The chain joins TRBV7-2 to TRBJ2-1; D is perhaps TRBD2 (6 bases). Sequenced material: PBMCs. The receptor's source is a woman under 40 in good health and CMV-seropositive. The DNA of the CDR3 is TGTGCCAGCAGCTTAGCAGCAGCGGGCGGATACAATGAGCAGTTCTTC. Translated: CASSLAAAGGYNEQFF.